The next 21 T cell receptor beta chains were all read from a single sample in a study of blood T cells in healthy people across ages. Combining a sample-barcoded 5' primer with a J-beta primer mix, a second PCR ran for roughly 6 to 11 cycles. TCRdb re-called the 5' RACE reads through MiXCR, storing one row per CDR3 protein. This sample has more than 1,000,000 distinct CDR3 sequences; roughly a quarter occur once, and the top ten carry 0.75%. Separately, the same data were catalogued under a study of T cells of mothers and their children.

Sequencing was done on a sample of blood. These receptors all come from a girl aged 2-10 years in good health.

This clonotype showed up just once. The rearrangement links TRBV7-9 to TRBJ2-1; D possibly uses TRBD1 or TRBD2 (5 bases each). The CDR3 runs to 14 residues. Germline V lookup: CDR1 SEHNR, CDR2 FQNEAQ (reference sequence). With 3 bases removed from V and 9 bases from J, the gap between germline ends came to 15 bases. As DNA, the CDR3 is TGTGCCAGCAGCTTGCCCTCGAGGGGCTTTGAGCAGTTCTTC. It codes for CASSLPSRGFEQFF.

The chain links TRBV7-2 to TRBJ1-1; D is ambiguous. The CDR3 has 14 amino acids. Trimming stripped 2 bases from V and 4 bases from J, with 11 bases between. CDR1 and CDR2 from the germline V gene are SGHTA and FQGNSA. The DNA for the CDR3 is TGTGCCAGCAGCTTAACCGTTACCCTCACTGAAGCTTTCTTT. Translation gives CASSLTVTLTEAFF.

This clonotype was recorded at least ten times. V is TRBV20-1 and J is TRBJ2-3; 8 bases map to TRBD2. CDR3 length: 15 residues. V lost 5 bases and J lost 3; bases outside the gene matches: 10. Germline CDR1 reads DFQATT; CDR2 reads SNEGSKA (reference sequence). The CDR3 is CSAEGLAGHTDTQYF. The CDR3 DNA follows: TGCAGTGCTGAGGGGCTAGCGGGTCATACAGATACGCAGTATTTT.

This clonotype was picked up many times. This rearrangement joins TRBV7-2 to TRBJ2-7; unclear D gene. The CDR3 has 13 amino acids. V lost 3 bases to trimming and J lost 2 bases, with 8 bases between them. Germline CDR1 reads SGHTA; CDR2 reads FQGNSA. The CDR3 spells CASSFADTYEQYF. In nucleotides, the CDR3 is TGTGCCAGCAGCTTTGCGGATACCTACGAGCAGTACTTC.

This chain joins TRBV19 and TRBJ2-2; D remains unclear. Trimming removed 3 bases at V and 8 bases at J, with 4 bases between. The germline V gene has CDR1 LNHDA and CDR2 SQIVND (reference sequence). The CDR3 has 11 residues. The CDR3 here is CASSISGELFF. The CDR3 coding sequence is TGTGCCAGTAGTATCTCGGGGGAGCTGTTTTTT. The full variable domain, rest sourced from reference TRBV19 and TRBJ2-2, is DGGITQSPKYLFRKEGQNVTLSCEQNLNHDAMYWYRQDPGQGLRLIYYSQIVNDFQKGDIAEGYSVSREKKESFPLTVTSAQKNPTAFYLCASSISGELFFGEGSRLTVL.

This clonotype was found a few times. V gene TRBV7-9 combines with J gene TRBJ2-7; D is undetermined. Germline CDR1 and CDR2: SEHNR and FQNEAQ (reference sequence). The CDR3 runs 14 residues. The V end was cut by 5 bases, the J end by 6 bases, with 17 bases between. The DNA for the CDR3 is TGTGCCAGCAGCGACCGGGCTGTTCTGCTCGAGCAGTACTTC. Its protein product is CASSDRAVLLEQYF.

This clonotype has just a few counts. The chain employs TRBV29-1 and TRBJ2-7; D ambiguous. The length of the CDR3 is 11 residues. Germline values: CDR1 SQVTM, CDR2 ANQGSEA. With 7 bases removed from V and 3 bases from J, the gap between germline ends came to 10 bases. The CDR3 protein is CSALKNYEQYF. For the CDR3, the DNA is TGCAGCGCCCTGAAGAACTACGAGCAGTACTTC.

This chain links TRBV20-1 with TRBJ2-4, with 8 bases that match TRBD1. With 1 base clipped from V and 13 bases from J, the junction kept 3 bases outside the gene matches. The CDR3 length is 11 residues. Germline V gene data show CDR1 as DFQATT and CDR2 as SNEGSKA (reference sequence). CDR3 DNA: TGCAGTGCTAGAGTGGGGACAGGACAGTACTTC. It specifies CSARVGTGQYF.

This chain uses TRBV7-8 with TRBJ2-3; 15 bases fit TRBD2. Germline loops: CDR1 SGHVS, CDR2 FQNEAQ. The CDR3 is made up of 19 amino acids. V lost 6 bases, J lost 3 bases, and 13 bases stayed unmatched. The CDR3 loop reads CASSSIGLAGGPKTDTQYF. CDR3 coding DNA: TGTGCCAGCAGTTCAATTGGACTAGCGGGAGGGCCTAAAACAGATACGCAGTATTTT.

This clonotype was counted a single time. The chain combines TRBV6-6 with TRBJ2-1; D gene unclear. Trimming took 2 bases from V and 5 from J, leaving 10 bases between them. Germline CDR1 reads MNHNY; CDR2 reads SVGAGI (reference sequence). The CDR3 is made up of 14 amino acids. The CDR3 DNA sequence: TGTGCCAGCAGTTACACGTCGCAGGACAATGAGCAGTTCTTC. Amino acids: CASSYTSQDNEQFF.

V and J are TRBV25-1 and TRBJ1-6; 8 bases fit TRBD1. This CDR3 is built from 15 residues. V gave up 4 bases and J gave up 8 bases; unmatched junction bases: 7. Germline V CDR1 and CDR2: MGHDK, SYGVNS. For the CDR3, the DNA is TGTGCCAGCAGTGGGGCAGGGGGCGCATATTCACCCCTCCACTTT. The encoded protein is CASSGAGGAYSPLHF.

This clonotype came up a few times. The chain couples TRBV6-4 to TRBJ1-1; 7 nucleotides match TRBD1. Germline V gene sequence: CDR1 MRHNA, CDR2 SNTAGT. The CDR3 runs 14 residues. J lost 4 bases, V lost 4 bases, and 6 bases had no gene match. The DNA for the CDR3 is TGTGCCAGCAGTGCAACAGGGGAAAGCACTGAAGCTTTCTTT. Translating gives CASSATGESTEAFF.

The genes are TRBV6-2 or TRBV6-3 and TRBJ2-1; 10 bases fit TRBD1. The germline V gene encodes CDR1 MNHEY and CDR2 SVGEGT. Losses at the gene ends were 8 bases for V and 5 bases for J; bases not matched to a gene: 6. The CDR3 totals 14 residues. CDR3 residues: CASGRQGAHNEQFF. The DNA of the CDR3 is TGTGCCAGCGGAAGACAGGGGGCGCACAATGAGCAGTTCTTC.

This CDR3 is CASSLAPGGPRANEQFF. The CDR3 DNA sequence: TGCGCCAGCAGCTTAGCTCCGGGGGGCCCAAGGGCCAATGAGCAGTTCTTC. The V and J genes are TRBV5-1 and TRBJ2-5, with D possibly TRBD2 on 7 matching bases. The end of the DNA aligns better with TRBJ2-1, so the J call may be wrong. This CDR3 is 17 amino acids long. Looked up from germline, CDR1 is SGHRS and CDR2 is YFSETQ.

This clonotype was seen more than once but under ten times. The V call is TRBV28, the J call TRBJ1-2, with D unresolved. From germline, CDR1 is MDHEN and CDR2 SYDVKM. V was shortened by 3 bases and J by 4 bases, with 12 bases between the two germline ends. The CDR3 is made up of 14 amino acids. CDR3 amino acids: CASSLERAFYGYTF. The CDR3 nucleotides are TGTGCCAGCAGTTTGGAGAGGGCATTCTATGGCTACACCTTC.

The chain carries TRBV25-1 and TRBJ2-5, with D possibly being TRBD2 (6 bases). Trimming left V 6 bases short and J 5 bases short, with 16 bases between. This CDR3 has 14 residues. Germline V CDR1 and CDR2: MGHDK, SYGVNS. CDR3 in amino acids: CASRRLVRGETQYF. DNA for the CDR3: TGTGCCAGCAGGCGACTAGTACGAGGGGAGACCCAGTACTTC.

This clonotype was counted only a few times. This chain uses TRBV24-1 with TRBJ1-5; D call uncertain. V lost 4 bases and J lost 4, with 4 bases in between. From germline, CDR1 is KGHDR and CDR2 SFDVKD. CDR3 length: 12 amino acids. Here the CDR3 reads CATSEENQPQHF. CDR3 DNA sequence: TGTGCCACCAGTGAAGAAAATCAGCCCCAGCATTTT.

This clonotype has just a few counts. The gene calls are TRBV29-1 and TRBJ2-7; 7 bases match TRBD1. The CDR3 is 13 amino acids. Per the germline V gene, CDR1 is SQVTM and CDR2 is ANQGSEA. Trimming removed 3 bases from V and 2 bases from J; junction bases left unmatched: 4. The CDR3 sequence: CSVDGQDPYEQYF. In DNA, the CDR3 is TGCAGCGTTGATGGACAGGACCCCTACGAGCAGTACTTC.

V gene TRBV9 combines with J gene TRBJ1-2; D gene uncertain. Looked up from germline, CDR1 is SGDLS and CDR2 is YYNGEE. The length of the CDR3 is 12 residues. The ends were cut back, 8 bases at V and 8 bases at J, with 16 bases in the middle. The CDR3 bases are TGTGCCAGTAACCTGGACGGCTCGGGCTACACCTTC. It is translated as CASNLDGSGYTF.

Written as DNA, the CDR3 is TGCGCCAGCAGCTGGACCGGGACTGAGACCTACGAGCAGTACTTC. This sequence encodes CASSWTGTETYEQYF. The chain uses TRBV5-1 and TRBJ2-7; D might be TRBD2 (6 bases). This CDR3 region has 15 residues. Trimming shortened V by 3 bases and J by 2 bases, and 15 bases separated the two germline ends. Germline values: CDR1 SGHRS, CDR2 YFSETQ.

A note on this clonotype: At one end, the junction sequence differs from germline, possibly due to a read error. DNA of the CDR3: TGCGCCAGCAGCCCCTACGCCCACAATGAGCAGTTCTTC. Residues: CASSPYAHNEQFF. The chain is built from TRBV7-9 and TRBJ2-1; D remains unclear. The CDR3 totals 13 residues. CDR1 SEHNR and CDR2 FQNEAQ come from the germline V gene (reference sequence).